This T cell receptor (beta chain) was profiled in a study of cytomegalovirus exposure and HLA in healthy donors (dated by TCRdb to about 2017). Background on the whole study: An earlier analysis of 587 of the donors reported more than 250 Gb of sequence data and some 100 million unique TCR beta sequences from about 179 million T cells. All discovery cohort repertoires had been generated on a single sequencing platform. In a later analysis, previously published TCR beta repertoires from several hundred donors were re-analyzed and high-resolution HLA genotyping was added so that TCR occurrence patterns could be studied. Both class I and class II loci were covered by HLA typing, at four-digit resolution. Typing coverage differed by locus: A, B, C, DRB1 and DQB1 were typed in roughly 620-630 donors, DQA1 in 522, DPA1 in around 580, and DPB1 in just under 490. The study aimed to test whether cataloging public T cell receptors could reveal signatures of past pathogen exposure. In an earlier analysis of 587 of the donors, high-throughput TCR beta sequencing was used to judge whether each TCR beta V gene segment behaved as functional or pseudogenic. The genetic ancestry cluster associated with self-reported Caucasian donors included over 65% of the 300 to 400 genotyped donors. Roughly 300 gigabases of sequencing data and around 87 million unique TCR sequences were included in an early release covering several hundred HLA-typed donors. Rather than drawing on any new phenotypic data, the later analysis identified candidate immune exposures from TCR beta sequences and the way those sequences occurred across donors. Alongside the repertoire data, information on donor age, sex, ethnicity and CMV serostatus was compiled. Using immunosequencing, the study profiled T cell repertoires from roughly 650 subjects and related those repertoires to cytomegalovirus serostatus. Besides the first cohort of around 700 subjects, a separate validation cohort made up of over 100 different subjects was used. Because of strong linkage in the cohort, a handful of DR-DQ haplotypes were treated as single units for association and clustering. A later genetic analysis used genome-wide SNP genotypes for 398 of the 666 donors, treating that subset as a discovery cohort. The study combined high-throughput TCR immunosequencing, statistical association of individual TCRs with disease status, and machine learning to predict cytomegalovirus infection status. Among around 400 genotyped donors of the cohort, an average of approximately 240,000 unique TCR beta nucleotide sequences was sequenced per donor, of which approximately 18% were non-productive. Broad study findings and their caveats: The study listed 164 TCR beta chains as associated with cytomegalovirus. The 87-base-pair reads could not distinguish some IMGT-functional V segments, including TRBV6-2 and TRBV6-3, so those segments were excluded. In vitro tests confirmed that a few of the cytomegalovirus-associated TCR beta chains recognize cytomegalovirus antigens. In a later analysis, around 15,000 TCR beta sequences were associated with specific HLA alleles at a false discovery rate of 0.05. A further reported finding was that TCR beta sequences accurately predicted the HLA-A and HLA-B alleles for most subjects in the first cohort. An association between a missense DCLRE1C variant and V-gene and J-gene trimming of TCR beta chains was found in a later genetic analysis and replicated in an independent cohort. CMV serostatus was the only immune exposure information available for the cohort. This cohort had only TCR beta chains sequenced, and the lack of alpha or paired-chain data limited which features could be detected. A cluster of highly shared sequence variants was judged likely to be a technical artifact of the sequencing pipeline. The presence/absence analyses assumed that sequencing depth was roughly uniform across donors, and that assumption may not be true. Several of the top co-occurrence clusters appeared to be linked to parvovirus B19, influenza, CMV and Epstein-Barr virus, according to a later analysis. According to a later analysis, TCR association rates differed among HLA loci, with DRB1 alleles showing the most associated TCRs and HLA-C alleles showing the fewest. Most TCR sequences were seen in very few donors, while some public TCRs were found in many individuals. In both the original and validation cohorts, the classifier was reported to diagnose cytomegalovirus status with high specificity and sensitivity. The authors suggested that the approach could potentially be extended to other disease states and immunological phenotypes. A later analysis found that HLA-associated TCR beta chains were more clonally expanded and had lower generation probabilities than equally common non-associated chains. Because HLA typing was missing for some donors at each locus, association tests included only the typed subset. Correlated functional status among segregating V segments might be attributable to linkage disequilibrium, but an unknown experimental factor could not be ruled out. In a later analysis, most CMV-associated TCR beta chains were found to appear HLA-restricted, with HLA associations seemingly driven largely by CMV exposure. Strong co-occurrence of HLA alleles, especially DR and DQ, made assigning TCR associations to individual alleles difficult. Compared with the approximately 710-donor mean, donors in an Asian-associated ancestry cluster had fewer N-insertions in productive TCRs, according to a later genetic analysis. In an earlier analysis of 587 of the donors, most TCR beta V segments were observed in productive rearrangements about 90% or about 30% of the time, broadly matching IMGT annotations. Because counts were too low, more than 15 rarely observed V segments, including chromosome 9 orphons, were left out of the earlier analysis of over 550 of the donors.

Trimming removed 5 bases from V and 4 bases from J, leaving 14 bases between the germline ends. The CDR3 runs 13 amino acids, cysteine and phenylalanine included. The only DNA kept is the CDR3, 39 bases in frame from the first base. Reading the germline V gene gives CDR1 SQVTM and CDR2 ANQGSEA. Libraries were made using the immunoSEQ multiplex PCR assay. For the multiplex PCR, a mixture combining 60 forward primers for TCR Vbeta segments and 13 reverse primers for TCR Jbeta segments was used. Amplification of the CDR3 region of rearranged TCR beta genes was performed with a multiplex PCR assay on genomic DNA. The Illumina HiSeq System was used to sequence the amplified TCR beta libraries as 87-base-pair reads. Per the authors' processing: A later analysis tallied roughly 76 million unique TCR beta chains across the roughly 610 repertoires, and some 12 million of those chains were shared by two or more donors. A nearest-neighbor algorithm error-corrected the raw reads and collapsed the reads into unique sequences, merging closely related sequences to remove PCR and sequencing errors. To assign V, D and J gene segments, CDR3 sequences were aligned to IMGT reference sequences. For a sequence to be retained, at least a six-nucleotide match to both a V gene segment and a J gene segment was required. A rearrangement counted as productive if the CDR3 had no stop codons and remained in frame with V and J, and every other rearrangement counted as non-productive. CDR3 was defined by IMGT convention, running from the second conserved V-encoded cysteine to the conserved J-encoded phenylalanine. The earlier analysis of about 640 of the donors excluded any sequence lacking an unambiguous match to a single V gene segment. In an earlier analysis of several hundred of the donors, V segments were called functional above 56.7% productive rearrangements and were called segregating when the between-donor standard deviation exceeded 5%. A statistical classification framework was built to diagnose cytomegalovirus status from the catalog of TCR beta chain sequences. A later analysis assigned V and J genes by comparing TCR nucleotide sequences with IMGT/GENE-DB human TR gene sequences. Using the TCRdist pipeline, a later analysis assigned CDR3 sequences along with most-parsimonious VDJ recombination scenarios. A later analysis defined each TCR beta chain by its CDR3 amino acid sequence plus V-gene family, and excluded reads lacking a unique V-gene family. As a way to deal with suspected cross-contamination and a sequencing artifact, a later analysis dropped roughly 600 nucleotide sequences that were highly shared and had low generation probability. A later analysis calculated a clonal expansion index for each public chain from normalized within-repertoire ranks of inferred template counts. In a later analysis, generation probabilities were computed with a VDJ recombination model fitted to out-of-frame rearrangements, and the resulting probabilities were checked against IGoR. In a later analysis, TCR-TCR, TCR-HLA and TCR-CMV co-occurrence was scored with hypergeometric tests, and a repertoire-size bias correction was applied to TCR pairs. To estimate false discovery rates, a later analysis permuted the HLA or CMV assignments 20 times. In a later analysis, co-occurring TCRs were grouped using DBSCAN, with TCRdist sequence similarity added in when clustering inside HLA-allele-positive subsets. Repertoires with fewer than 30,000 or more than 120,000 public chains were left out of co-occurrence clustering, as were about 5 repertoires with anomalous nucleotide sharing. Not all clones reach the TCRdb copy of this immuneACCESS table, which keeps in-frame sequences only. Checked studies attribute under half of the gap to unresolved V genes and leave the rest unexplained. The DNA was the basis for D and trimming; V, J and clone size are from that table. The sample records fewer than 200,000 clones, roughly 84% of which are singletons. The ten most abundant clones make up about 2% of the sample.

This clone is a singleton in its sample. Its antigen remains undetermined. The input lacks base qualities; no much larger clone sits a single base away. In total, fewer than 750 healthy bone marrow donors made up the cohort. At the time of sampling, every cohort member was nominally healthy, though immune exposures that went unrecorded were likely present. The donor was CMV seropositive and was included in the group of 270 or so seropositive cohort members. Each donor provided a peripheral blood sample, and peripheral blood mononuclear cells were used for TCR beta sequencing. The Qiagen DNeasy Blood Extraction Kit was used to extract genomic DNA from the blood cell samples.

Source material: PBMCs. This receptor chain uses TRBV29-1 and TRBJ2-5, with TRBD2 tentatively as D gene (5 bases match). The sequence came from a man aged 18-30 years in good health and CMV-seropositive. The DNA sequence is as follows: TGCAGCGTTCGCCGGGGTGAGGGAGAGACCCAGTACTTC. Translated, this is CSVRRGEGETQYF. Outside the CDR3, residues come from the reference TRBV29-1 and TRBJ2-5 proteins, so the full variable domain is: SAVISQKPSRDICQRGTSLTIQCQVDSQVTMMFWYRQQPGQSLTLIATANQGSEATYESGFVIDKFPISRPNLTFSTLTVSNMSPEDSSIYLCSVRRGEGETQYFGPGTRLLVL.